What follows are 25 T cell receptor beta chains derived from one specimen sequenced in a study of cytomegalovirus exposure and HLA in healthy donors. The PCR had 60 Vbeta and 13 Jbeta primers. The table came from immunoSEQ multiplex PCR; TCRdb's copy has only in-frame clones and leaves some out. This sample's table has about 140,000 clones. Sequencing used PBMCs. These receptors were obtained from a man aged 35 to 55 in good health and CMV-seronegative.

CDR3: CASSVEGGSHSPLHF. The CDR3 DNA is TGTGCCAGCAGCGTAGAAGGGGGAAGTCATTCACCCCTCCACTTT. V gene TRBV9 combines with J gene TRBJ1-6; TRBD1 might be the D (6 bases). Germline lookup yields CDR1 SGDLS and CDR2 YYNGEE. The CDR3 has 15 residues. The germline V and J ends were trimmed by 0 bases and 8 bases, with 12 bases remaining between them.

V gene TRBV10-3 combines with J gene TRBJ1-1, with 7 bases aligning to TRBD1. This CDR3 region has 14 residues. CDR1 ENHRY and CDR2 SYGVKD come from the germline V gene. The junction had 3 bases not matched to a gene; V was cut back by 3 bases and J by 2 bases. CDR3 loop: CAISELGGNTEAFF. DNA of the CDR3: TGTGCCATCAGTGAATTAGGGGGCAACACTGAAGCTTTCTTT.

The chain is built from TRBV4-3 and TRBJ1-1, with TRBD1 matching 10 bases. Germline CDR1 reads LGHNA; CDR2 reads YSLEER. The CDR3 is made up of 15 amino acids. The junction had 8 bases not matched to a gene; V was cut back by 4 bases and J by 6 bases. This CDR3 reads CASSPSTGGGAEAFF. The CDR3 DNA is TGCGCCAGCAGCCCCTCGACAGGGGGCGGGGCTGAAGCTTTCTTT.

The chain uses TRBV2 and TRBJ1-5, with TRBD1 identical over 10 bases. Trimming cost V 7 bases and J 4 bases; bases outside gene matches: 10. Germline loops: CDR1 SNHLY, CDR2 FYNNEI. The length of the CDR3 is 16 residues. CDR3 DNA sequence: TGTGCCAGCAAGGACGGGGACAGGGGAGGGAATCAGCCCCAGCATTTT. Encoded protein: CASKDGDRGGNQPQHF.

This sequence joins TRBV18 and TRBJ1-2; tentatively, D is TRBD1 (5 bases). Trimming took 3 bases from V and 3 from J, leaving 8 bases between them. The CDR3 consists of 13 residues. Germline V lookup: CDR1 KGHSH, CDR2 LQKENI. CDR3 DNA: TGTGCCAGCTCACCCACAGGAGACTATGGCTACACCTTC. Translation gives CASSPTGDYGYTF.

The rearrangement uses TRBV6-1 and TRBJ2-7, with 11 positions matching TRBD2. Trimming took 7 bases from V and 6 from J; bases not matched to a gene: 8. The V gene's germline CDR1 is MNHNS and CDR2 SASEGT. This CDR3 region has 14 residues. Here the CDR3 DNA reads TGTGCCAGCAAGGTAGCGGGGGGGCATACCGAGCAGTACTTC. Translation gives CASKVAGGHTEQYF.

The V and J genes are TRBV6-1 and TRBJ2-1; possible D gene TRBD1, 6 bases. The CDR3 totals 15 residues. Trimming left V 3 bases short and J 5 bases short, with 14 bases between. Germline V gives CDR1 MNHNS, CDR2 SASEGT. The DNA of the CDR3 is TGTGCCAGCAGTGAGTTCCCGGACAGTCACAATGAGCAGTTCTTC. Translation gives CASSEFPDSHNEQFF.

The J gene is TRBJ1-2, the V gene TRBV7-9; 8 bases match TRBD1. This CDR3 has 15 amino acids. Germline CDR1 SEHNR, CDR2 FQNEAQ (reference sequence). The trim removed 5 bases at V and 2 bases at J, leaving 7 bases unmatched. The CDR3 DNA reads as TGTGCCAGCAGCGGGGGGGACAGGCTGAACTATGGCTACACCTTC. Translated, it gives CASSGGDRLNYGYTF. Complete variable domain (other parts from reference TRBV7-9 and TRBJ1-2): DTGVSQNPRHKITKRGQNVTFRCDPISEHNRLYWYRQTLGQGPEFLTYFQNEAQLEKSRLLSDRFSAERPKGSFSTLEIQRTEQGDSAMYLCASSGGDRLNYGYTFGSGTRLTVV.

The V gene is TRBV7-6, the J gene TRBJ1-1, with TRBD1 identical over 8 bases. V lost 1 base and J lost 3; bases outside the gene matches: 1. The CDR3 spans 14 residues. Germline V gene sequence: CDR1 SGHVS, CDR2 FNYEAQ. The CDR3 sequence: CASSLDRGYTEAFF. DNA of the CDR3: TGTGCCAGCAGCTTAGACAGGGGGTACACTGAAGCTTTCTTT. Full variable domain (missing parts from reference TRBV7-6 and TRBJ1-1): GAGVSQSPRYKVTKRGQDVALRCDPISGHVSLYWYRQALGQGPEFLTYFNYEAQQDKSGLPNDRFSAERPEGSISTLTIQRTEQRDSAMYRCASSLDRGYTEAFFGQGTRLTVV.

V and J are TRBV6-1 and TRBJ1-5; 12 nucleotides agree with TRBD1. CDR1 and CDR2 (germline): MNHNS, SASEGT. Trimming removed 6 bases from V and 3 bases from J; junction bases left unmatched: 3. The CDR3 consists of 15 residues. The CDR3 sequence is CASRGQGADNQPQHF. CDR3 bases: TGTGCCAGCAGGGGACAGGGGGCCGACAATCAGCCCCAGCATTTT.

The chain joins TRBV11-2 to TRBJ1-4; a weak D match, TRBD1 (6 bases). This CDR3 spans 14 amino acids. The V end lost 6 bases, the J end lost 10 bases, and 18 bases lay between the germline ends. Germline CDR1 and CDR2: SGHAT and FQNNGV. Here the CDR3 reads CASSPLTGRGKLFF. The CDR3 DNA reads TGTGCCAGCAGTCCACTCACAGGGAGAGGAAAACTGTTTTTT.

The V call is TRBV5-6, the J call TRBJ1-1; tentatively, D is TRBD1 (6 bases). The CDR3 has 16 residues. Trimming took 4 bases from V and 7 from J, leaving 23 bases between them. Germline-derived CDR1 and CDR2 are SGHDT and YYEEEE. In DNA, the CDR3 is TGTGCCAGCAGCCCAGGGGTCGGGTTTTTAAGGAGTGAAGCTTTCTTT. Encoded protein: CASSPGVGFLRSEAFF. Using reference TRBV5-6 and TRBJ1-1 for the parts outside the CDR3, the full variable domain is DAGVTQSPTHLIKTRGQQVTLRCSPKSGHDTVSWYQQALGQGPQFIFQYYEEEERQRGNFPDRFSGHQFPNYSSELNVNALLLGDSALYLCASSPGVGFLRSEAFFGQGTRLTVV.

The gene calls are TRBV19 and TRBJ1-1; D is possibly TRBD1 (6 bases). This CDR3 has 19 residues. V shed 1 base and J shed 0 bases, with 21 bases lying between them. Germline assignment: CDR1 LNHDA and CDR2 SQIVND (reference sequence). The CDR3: CASSIGQHRDKAMNTEAFF. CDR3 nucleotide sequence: TGTGCCAGTAGTATAGGTCAGCACCGGGACAAGGCAATGAACACTGAAGCTTTCTTT.

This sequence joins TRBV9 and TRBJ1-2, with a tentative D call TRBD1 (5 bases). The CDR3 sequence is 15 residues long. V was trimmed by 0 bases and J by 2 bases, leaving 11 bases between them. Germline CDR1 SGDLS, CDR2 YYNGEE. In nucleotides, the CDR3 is TGTGCCAGCAGCGTAGAGGGGACTGTGAACTATGGCTACACCTTC. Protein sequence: CASSVEGTVNYGYTF.

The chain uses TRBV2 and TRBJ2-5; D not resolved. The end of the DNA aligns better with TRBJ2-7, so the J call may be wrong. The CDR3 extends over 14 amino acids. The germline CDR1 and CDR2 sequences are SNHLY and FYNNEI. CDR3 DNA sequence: TGTGCCAGCAGTGACCGTGACAAGTCGTACGAGCAGTACTTC. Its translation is CASSDRDKSYEQYF.

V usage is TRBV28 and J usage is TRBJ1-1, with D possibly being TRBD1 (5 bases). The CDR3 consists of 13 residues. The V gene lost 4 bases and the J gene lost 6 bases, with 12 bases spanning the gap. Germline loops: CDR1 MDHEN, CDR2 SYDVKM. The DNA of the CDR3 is TGTGCCAGCAGTTATACAGGAAAATCTGAAGCTTTCTTT. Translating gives CASSYTGKSEAFF. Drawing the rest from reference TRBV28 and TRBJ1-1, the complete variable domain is DVKVTQSSRYLVKRTGEKVFLECVQDMDHENMFWYRQDPGLGLRLIYFSYDVKMKEKGDIPEGYSVSREKKERFSLILESASTNQTSMYLCASSYTGKSEAFFGQGTRLTVV.

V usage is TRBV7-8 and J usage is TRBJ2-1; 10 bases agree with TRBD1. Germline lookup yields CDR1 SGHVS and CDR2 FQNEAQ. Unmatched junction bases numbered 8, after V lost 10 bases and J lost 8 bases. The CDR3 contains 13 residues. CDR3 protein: CATRVDRGDEQFF. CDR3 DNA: TGTGCCACCCGAGTGGACAGGGGGGATGAGCAGTTCTTC.

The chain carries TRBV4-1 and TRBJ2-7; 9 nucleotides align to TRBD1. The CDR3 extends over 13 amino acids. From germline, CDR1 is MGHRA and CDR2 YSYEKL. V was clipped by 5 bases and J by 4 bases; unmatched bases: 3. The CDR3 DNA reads TGCGCCAGCAGCGAACAGGGGGCATACGAGCAGTACTTC. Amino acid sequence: CASSEQGAYEQYF.

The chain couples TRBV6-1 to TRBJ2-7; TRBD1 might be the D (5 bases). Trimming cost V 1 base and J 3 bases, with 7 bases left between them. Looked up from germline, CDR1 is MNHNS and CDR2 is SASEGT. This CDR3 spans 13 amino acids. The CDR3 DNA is TGTGCCAGCAGTGAAGGGACACTCTACGAGCAGTACTTC. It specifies CASSEGTLYEQYF.

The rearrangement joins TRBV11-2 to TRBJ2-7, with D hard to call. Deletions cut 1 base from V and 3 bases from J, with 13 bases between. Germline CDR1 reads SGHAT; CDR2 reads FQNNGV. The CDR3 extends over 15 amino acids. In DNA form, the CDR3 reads TGTGCCAGCAGCTTAGGAACAGCCGCCTACTACGAGCAGTACTTC. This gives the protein CASSLGTAAYYEQYF.

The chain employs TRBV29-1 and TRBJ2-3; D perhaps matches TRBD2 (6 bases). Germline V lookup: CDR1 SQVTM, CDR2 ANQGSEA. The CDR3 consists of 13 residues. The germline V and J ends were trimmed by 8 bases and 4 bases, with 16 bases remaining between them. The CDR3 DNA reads TGCAGCTGCGGGGCAGGGCCGGCAGATACGCAGTATTTT. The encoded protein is CSCGAGPADTQYF.

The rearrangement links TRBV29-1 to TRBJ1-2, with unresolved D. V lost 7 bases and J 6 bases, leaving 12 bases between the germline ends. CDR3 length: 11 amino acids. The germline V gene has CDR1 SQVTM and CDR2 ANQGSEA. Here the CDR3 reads CSAATVHGYTF. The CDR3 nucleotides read TGCAGCGCCGCCACTGTACATGGCTACACCTTC. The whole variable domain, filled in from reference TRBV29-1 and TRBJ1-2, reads SAVISQKPSRDICQRGTSLTIQCQVDSQVTMMFWYRQQPGQSLTLIATANQGSEATYESGFVIDKFPISRPNLTFSTLTVSNMSPEDSSIYLCSAATVHGYTFGSGTRLTVV.

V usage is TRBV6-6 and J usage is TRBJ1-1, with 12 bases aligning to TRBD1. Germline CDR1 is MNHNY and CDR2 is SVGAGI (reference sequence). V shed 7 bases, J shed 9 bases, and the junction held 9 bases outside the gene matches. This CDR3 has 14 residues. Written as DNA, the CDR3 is TGTGCCAGCACTCAGGGACAGGGGGCCCTCAAAGCTTTCTTT. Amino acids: CASTQGQGALKAFF.

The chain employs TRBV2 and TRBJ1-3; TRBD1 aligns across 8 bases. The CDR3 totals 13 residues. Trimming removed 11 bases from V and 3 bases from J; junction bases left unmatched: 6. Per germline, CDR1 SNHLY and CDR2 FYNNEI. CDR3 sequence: CAYRGDVGNTIYF. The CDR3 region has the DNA TGTGCCTACAGGGGGGATGTTGGAAACACCATATATTTT.

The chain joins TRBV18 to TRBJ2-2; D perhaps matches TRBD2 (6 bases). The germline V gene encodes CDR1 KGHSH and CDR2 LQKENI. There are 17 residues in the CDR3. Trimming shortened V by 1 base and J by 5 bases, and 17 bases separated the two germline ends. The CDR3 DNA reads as TGTGCCAGCTCACCACTGCGGGACGGCCCGACAACCGGGGAGCTGTTTTTT. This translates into CASSPLRDGPTTGELFF.